Presented here are 15 T cell receptor beta chains from one specimen sequenced in a study of cytomegalovirus exposure and HLA in healthy donors. Researchers ran the PCR with 60 Vbeta and 13 Jbeta primers. TCRdb keeps only in-frame clones here, not all; method: immunoSEQ multiplex PCR. Counted here are 160,000 or so clones, roughly 80% occurring once; the ten biggest clones make up approximately 0.55%. The sample comprised PBMCs. The receptor set was obtained from a woman between 50 and 59 years old in good health and CMV-seronegative.

The chain uses TRBV27 and TRBJ2-3, with 9 bases aligning to TRBD1. J was trimmed by 8 bases and V by 2 bases; bases with no gene match: 2. Germline V CDR1 and CDR2: MNHEY, SMNVEV (reference sequence). There are 13 residues in the CDR3. CDR3 DNA sequence: TGTGCCAGCAGTTTAAAACAGGGGGCTACGCAGTATTTT. Encoded protein: CASSLKQGATQYF.

V is TRBV28 and J is TRBJ1-2; 9 positions match TRBD1. The length of the CDR3 is 15 residues. CDR1 MDHEN and CDR2 SYDVKM come from the germline V gene. After removal of 5 bases from V and 3 bases from J, the junction contained 7 bases not matched to a gene. CDR3 in DNA: TGTGCCAGCAGTAGGGCGGGACAGGGCGACTATGGCTACACCTTC. This codes for CASSRAGQGDYGYTF.

V is TRBV11-2 and J is TRBJ2-5, with a tentative D call TRBD2 (5 bases). V gave up 0 bases and J gave up 7 bases, with 15 bases separating them. Germline-derived CDR1 and CDR2 are SGHAT and FQNNGV. The CDR3 has 15 residues. This chain's CDR3 is CASSLEGRAPGTQYF. The CDR3 region has the DNA TGTGCCAGCAGCTTAGAGGGGAGAGCCCCCGGGACCCAGTACTTC.

This chain links TRBV2 with TRBJ2-7; maybe TRBD2 (5 bases). CDR1 is SNHLY and CDR2 is FYNNEI in the germline V gene. Trimming cost V 8 bases and J 9 bases, with 11 bases left between them. This CDR3 is built from 10 residues. This chain's CDR3 is CASLGSWQYF. CDR3 nucleotide sequence: TGTGCCAGCCTAGGGAGCTGGCAGTACTTC.

The chain links TRBV28 to TRBJ2-2, with 16 nucleotides matching TRBD2. V was pared by 5 bases and J by 0 bases, with 3 bases of the junction left unmatched. Germline V CDR1 and CDR2: MDHEN, SYDVKM. CDR3 length: 18 amino acids. The chain's CDR3 is CASSKGTSGRANTGELFF. For the CDR3, the DNA is TGTGCCAGCAGTAAGGGGACTAGCGGGAGGGCGAACACCGGGGAGCTGTTTTTT.

V usage is TRBV15 and J usage is TRBJ2-5; D is possibly TRBD1 (6 bases). The germline gives CDR1 LNHNV, CDR2 YYDKDF (reference sequence). V lost 1 base and J 7 bases, leaving 13 bases between the germline ends. The CDR3 runs 14 residues. For the CDR3, the DNA is TGTGCCACCAGCAGAGGGGCCAGGGGCTCGACCCAGTACTTC. It codes for CATSRGARGSTQYF. Complete variable domain (other parts from reference TRBV15 and TRBJ2-5): DAMVIQNPRYQVTQFGKPVTLSCSQTLNHNVMYWYQQKSSQAPKLLFHYYDKDFNNEADTPDNFQSRRPNTSFCFLDIRSPGLGDTAMYLCATSRGARGSTQYFGPGTRLLVL.

The V and J genes are TRBV5-1 and TRBJ2-5; 14 positions match TRBD2. Losses at the gene ends were 5 bases for V and 5 bases for J; bases not matched to a gene: 8. The CDR3 is made up of 16 amino acids. Germline lookup yields CDR1 SGHRS and CDR2 YFSETQ. CDR3 in DNA: TGCGCCAGCAGACAGGGACTAGCGGGAGTAGGGGAGACCCAGTACTTC. As protein: CASRQGLAGVGETQYF.

V gene TRBV2 combines with J gene TRBJ1-4; 8 nucleotides line up with TRBD1. The V gene end was trimmed by 4 bases and the J gene end by 2 bases; junction bases not matched to a gene: 0. This CDR3 comprises 14 residues. The germline V gene encodes CDR1 SNHLY and CDR2 FYNNEI. The CDR3 coding sequence is TGTGCCAGCAGTGCAGGGGGCACTAATGAAAAACTGTTTTTT. This codes for CASSAGGTNEKLFF.

The chain couples TRBV10-3 to TRBJ1-5, with 8 bases matching TRBD1. V shed 3 bases and J 3 bases; nucleotides not matched to a gene: 4. Germline values: CDR1 ENHRY, CDR2 SYGVKD. This CDR3 contains 15 residues. CDR3 sequence (DNA): TGTGCCATCAGTGAAGGGACAGGTCTCAATCAGCCCCAGCATTTT. As protein: CAISEGTGLNQPQHF.

The rearrangement joins TRBV6-5 to TRBJ2-7; 8 nucleotides align to TRBD1. Trimming cost V 6 bases and J 4 bases; bases outside gene matches: 8. This CDR3 is 14 amino acids long. From germline, CDR1 is MNHEY and CDR2 SVGAGI. The CDR3 nucleotides read TGTGCCAGCAGCGACAGGGGTGGCGTTTACGAGCAGTACTTC. Its translation: CASSDRGGVYEQYF.

This rearrangement joins TRBV2 to TRBJ2-3, with unresolved D. The CDR3 length is 13 residues. Trimming pared 8 bases from V and 0 bases from J, leaving 9 bases between. Germline values: CDR1 SNHLY, CDR2 FYNNEI. DNA of the CDR3: TGTGCCAGCGCAGGTTTTAGCACAGATACGCAGTATTTT. Translating gives CASAGFSTDTQYF.

The chain is built from TRBV7-9 and TRBJ1-2; D possibly corresponds to TRBD1 (6 bases). The CDR3 runs to 14 residues. V lost 2 bases, J lost 6 bases, and 13 bases lay in between. Germline V gene sequence: CDR1 SEHNR, CDR2 FQNEAQ (reference sequence). CDR3 loop: CASSLSQGQNGYTF. The CDR3 DNA is TGTGCCAGCAGCTTATCGCAGGGGCAAAATGGCTACACCTTC.

The chain joins TRBV10-3 to TRBJ1-1; perhaps TRBD1 as D (6 bases). CDR3 length: 14 amino acids. V lost 6 bases and J 5 bases, leaving 16 bases between the germline ends. Germline assignment: CDR1 ENHRY and CDR2 SYGVKD. Written as DNA, the CDR3 is TGTGCCATCAGCCGAAACAGGGAAGGTACTGAAGCTTTCTTT. Translated: CAISRNREGTEAFF.

V gene TRBV10-3 combines with J gene TRBJ2-1; TRBD1 matches 9 bases. Trimming at V came to 7 bases and at J to 3 bases, leaving 7 bases not matched to a gene. The CDR3 runs 15 residues. The V gene's germline CDR1 is ENHRY and CDR2 SYGVKD. The CDR3 coding sequence is TGTGCCATCACTACCGGGACAGGGAACTACAATGAGCAGTTCTTC. Its translation: CAITTGTGNYNEQFF.

The rearrangement links TRBV19 to TRBJ1-1; possibly TRBD1 for D (6 bases). The germline gives CDR1 LNHDA, CDR2 SQIVND (reference sequence). The CDR3 extends over 13 amino acids. V shed 4 bases and J shed 0 bases, with 6 bases lying between them. The CDR3 protein is CASSRTVNTEAFF. In DNA, the CDR3 is TGTGCCAGTAGTAGGACAGTGAACACTGAAGCTTTCTTT.